One and the same sample provided the 7 T cell receptor beta chains below, sequenced in a study of blood T cell repertoires in COVID-19. The assay was immunoSEQ multiplex PCR, and TCRdb's table has in-frame clones only and misses some. The sample contains 250,000 or so clones, roughly 82% of which appear only once. The sample comprised peripheral blood. These receptors were collected from a woman between 65 and 79 years old with acute or convalescent COVID-19.

The chain has TRBV28 and TRBJ1-1, with D tentatively TRBD1 (6 bases). Trimming cost V 4 bases and J 7 bases, with 10 bases left between them. The CDR3 spans 12 residues. Germline values: CDR1 MDHEN, CDR2 SYDVKM. CDR3 protein: CASSWGQGEAFF. The CDR3 nucleotides are TGTGCCAGCAGTTGGGGGCAGGGTGAAGCTTTCTTT. The entire variable domain, with the rest obtained from reference TRBV28 and TRBJ1-1, is as follows: DVKVTQSSRYLVKRTGEKVFLECVQDMDHENMFWYRQDPGLGLRLIYFSYDVKMKEKGDIPEGYSVSREKKERFSLILESASTNQTSMYLCASSWGQGEAFFGQGTRLTVV.

V usage is TRBV4-3 and J usage is TRBJ2-3; D not resolved. Trimming removed 2 bases at V and 0 bases at J, with 12 bases between. The CDR3 contains 16 residues. The germline V gene encodes CDR1 LGHNA and CDR2 YSLEER. The CDR3 is CASSQNSFESTDTQYF. The CDR3 region has the DNA TGCGCCAGCAGCCAAAATTCTTTTGAGAGCACAGATACGCAGTATTTT.

V is TRBV4-3 and J is TRBJ2-1; possible D gene TRBD2, 5 bases. CDR1 is LGHNA and CDR2 is YSLEER in the germline V gene. Trimming cost V 4 bases and J 4 bases, with 17 bases left between them. The CDR3 has 16 amino acids. This CDR3 reads CASSPQIGVGYNEQFF. CDR3 in DNA: TGCGCCAGCAGCCCACAAATCGGGGTAGGATACAATGAGCAGTTCTTC.

The chain has TRBV9 and TRBJ2-5; TRBD2 matches 9 bases. The germline V gene encodes CDR1 SGDLS and CDR2 YYNGEE. The V gene end was trimmed by 4 bases and the J gene end by 5 bases; junction bases not matched to a gene: 6. The CDR3 loop spans 14 amino acids. The CDR3: CASSTSGGRETQYF. In DNA form, the CDR3 reads TGTGCCAGCAGCACAAGCGGGGGGAGGGAGACCCAGTACTTC. The whole variable domain, filled in from reference TRBV9 and TRBJ2-5, reads DSGVTQTPKHLITATGQRVTLRCSPRSGDLSVYWYQQSLDQGLQFLIQYYNGEERAKGNILERFSAQQFPDLHSELNLSSLELGDSALYFCASSTSGGRETQYFGPGTRLLVL.

The genes are TRBV10-3 and TRBJ2-7; TRBD2 aligns across 7 bases. The CDR3 totals 13 residues. V trimming: 8 bases; J trimming: 0 bases; junction bases outside the gene matches: 4. Germline V CDR1 and CDR2: ENHRY, SYGVKD. For the CDR3, the DNA is TGTGCCATCGCAGCGGGGCCCTCCTACGAGCAGTACTTC. Amino acids: CAIAAGPSYEQYF.

Worth noting for this clone: The same CDR3 is also encoded by other DNA sequences in this sample. This chain links TRBV5-1 with TRBJ1-6, with a weak D call TRBD1 (5 bases). The germline gives CDR1 SGHRS, CDR2 YFSETQ. The CDR3 totals 14 residues. Trimming stripped 3 bases from V and 7 bases from J, with 11 bases between. CDR3 loop: CASSSRQGNSPLHF. CDR3 DNA: TGCGCCAGCAGCTCAAGGCAGGGAAATTCACCCCTCCACTTT.

This clone has more than one count but fewer than ten. V gene TRBV30 combines with J gene TRBJ1-5; D unclear. V was clipped by 0 bases and J by 7 bases, with 16 bases between them. Germline CDR1 and CDR2: GTSNPN and SVGIG (reference sequence). This CDR3 has 15 amino acids. CDR3 in amino acids: CAWSVGDPSGQPQHF. The CDR3 DNA reads TGTGCCTGGAGTGTAGGAGACCCCAGTGGACAGCCCCAGCATTTT.